This TCR beta chain is from a study of graft-versus-host responses after intestinal transplantation. About the study: Every transplant recipient was induced with anti-thymocyte globulin, then maintained on tacrolimus and steroids for approximately three years.

This CDR3 spans 14 amino acids. Trimming cost V 3 bases and J 4 bases, with 13 bases left between them. The V gene's germline CDR1 is GTSNPN and CDR2 SVGIG (reference sequence). To note about this clone: Antigen: not known.

Study outcomes and limitations: There were GvH clones found in recipient marrow, and some of them appeared first in ileum or blood. Clonal ratios of graft-versus-host to host-versus-graft in allografts were high for patients exhibiting graft-donor T cell macrochimerism. An association linked early post-transplant HvG declines with peak circulating GvH clone levels.

The method was immunoSEQ multiplex PCR; TCRdb's version includes in-frame clones alone and lacks a portion of them. The sample yields tens of thousands of clones, just under 95% seen once. The specimen comprised unstimulated CD4+ T cells sorted from spleen or lymph node cells, sampled before intestinal transplant. The V and J genes are TRBV30 and TRBJ1-5; perhaps TRBD1 as D (6 bases). This clonotype originated in a human donor who received an intestinal transplant. The CDR3 spells CAWSGGRGNQPQHF. For the CDR3, the DNA is TGTGCCTGGAGCGGAGGCAGGGGTAATCAGCCCCAGCATTTT.